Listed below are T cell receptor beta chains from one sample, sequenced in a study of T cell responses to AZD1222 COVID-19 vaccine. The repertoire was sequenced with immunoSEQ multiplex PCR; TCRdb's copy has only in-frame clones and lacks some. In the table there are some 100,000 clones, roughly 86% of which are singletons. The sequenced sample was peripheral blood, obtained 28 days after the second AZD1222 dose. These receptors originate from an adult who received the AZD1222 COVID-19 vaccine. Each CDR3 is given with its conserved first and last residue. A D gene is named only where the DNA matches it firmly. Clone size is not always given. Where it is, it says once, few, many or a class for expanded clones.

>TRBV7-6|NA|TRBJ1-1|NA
CASSSGGTEAFF
TGTGCCAGCAGCTCGGGAGGAACTGAAGCTTTCTTT
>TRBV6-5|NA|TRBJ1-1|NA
CASGRMKTEAFF
TGTGCCAGCGGTAGGATGAAGACTGAAGCTTTCTTT
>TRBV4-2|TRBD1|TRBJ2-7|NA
CASSQDPTGGYEQYF
TGTGCCAGCAGCCAAGACCCGACAGGGGGCTACGAGCAGTACTTC
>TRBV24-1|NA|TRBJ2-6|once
CATSVSGANVLTF
TGTGCCACCAGCGTCTCTGGGGCCAACGTCCTGACTTTC
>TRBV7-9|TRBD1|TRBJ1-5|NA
CASSPWTGNQPQHF
TGTGCCAGCAGCCCTTGGACAGGGAATCAGCCCCAGCATTTT
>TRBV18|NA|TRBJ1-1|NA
CASSFAAGTEAFF
TGTGCCAGCTCATTTGCTGCCGGCACTGAAGCTTTCTTT
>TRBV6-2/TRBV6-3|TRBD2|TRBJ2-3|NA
CASSYSTREGPTDTQYF
TGTGCCAGCAGTTACTCGACCCGGGAGGGACCCACAGATACGCAGTATTTT
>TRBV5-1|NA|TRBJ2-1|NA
CASSFKPDYNEQFF
TGCGCCAGCAGCTTTAAGCCGGACTACAATGAGCAGTTCTTC
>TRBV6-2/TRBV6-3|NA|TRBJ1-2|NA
CASSYSMPGRANYGYTF
TGTGCCAGCAGTTACTCGATGCCAGGGAGAGCTAACTATGGCTACACCTTC
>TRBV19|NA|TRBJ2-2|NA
CASTPSGGAAGELFF
TGTGCCAGTACCCCATCTGGCGGCGCGGCCGGGGAGCTGTTTTTT
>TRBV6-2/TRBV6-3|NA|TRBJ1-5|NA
CASSYSGAGYNQPQHF
TGTGCCAGCAGTTACTCGGGGGCAGGTTACAATCAGCCCCAGCATTTT
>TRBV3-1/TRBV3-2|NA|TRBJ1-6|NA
CASSQGWDSPLHF
TGTGCCAGCAGCCAAGGGTGGGATTCACCCCTCCACTTT
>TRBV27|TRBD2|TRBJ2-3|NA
CASSFSGGPTDTQYF
TGTGCCAGCAGCTTTAGCGGGGGCCCAACAGATACGCAGTATTTT
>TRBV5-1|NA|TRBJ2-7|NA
CASSLYIGSREQYF
TGCGCCAGCAGCTTATATATTGGGTCACGCGAGCAGTACTTC
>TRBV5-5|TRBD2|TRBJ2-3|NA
CASSLAGTSGSGDTQYF
TGTGCCAGCAGCTTGGCCGGGACTAGCGGGAGCGGTGATACGCAGTATTTT
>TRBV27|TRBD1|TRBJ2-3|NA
CASKSGTDTDTQYF
TGTGCCAGCAAGTCCGGGACAGACACAGATACGCAGTATTTT
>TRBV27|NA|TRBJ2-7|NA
CASSSRAERVYEQYF
TGTGCCAGCAGTTCCCGCGCAGAACGGGTCTACGAGCAGTACTTC
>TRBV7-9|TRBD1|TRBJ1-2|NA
CASSRDSPLYGYTF
TGTGCCAGCAGCCGGGACAGCCCCCTCTATGGCTACACCTTC
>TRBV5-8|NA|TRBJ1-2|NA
CASSLAQSSYGYTF
TGTGCCAGCAGCTTGGCGCAGTCGAGCTATGGCTACACCTTC
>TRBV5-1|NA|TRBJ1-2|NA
CASSAERQTNYGYTF
TGCGCCAGCAGCGCCGAACGGCAGACTAACTATGGCTACACCTTC
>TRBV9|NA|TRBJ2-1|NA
CASSVSGSYNEQFF
TGTGCCAGCAGCGTATCAGGCTCCTACAATGAGCAGTTCTTC
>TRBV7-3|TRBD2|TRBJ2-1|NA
CASSEAGGNNEQFF
TGTGCCAGCAGCGAGGCGGGAGGGAACAATGAGCAGTTCTTC